This is a list of T cell receptor beta chains from one sample in a study of shared clonotypes between healthy human individuals. Produced via immunoSEQ multiplex PCR; TCRdb's table is partial and in-frame only. The sample includes some 2,100,000 clones, more than 85% of them seen just once. Sequenced input: naive CD8+ T cells from PBMCs. The receptor source for this set is a man between 18 and 35 years old in good health. Some clones in this sample may be carry-over from other donors' samples. The CDR3 runs from the conserved cysteine through the conserved F or W. The D gene is left open where the match is weak. Expanded clones are given a class, and other clones once, few, many or no size at all.

NA | NA | TRBJ1-5 | TRBV27 | CASRDSNQPQHF | TGTGCCAGCAGGGATAGCAATCAGCCCCAGCATTTT
TRBD2 | NA | TRBJ2-3 | TRBV7-3 | CASSLTAVAGRTDTQYF | TGTGCCAGCAGCTTAACGGCAGTAGCGGGACGCACAGATACGCAGTATTTT
NA | NA | TRBJ1-2 | TRBV27 | CASSIGLQGYGYTF | TGTGCCAGCAGTATAGGGCTTCAGGGCTATGGCTACACCTTC
NA | NA | TRBJ2-7 | TRBV13 | CASSPVRGRFPYEQYF | TGTGCCAGCAGCCCAGTGCGGGGGCGTTTCCCCTACGAGCAGTACTTC
TRBD1 | NA | TRBJ2-7 | TRBV6-5 | CASSERDRVSEQYF | TGTGCCAGCAGTGAACGGGACAGGGTGTCTGAGCAGTACTTC
NA | NA | TRBJ2-7 | TRBV13 | CASSLGGGRNPAYEQYF | TGTGCCAGCAGCTTAGGTGGGGGCAGAAACCCCGCCTACGAGCAGTACTTC
TRBD1 | NA | TRBJ1-4 | TRBV28 | CASTDRNNEKLFF | TGTGCCAGCACGGACAGGAACAATGAAAAACTGTTTTTT
NA | NA | TRBJ2-2 | TRBV7-9 | CASSLGPSGELFF | TGTGCCAGCAGCTTAGGTCCCTCCGGGGAGCTGTTTTTT
NA | NA | TRBJ2-7 | TRBV7-3 | CASRPGTLSSYEQYF | TGTGCCAGCAGGCCCGGGACTTTGAGCTCCTACGAGCAGTACTTC
NA | NA | TRBJ1-2 | TRBV9 | CASSVGSGANYGYTF | TGTGCCAGCAGCGTAGGGAGCGGGGCCAACTATGGCTACACCTTC
TRBD1 | NA | TRBJ2-4 | TRBV10-2 | CASSEERQGNIQYF | TGCGCCAGCAGTGAAGAACGACAGGGGAACATTCAGTACTTC
TRBD2 | NA | TRBJ2-2 | TRBV29-1 | CSATSGTNTGELFF | TGCAGCGCAACTAGCGGGACGAACACCGGGGAGCTGTTTTTT
NA | NA | TRBJ2-1 | TRBV29-1 | CSVEGDYNEQFF | TGCAGCGTTGAAGGAGACTACAATGAGCAGTTCTTC
TRBD1 | NA | TRBJ1-2 | TRBV18 | CASSLPTGGDGYTF | TGTGCCAGCTCACTTCCTACAGGGGGCGATGGCTACACCTTC
NA | NA | TRBJ2-7 | TRBV29-1 | CSVYGAGTNPYEQYF | TGCAGCGTTTACGGAGCCGGGACAAATCCCTACGAGCAGTACTTC
NA | NA | TRBJ2-1 | TRBV5-6 | CASSLASTRLNEQFF | TGTGCCAGCAGCTTGGCCTCGACGAGGTTGAATGAGCAGTTCTTC
NA | NA | TRBJ1-5 | TRBV27 | CASSSSQELAWHF | TGTGCCAGCAGTTCTTCACAGGAGCTGGCCTGGCATTTT
NA | NA | TRBJ1-5 | TRBV7-9 | CASSPRQVDQPQHF | TGTGCCAGCAGCCCCCGACAGGTAGATCAGCCCCAGCATTTT
TRBD2 | NA | TRBJ2-1 | TRBV7-2 | CASSSGLAGAEQFF | TGTGCCAGCAGCTCAGGACTAGCGGGAGCTGAGCAGTTCTTC
NA | NA | TRBJ2-7 | TRBV18 | CASSPAGFTPYEQYF | TGTGCCAGCTCACCAGCGGGTTTTACCCCCTACGAGCAGTACTTC
NA | once | TRBJ1-3 | TRBV7-9 | CASRIDRRNTIYF | TGTGCCAGCAGGATAGACAGGCGAAACACCATATATTTT
NA | NA | TRBJ2-7 | TRBV11-2 | CASSFGPTDFYEQYF | TGTGCCAGCAGCTTTGGTCCGACAGACTTCTACGAGCAGTACTTC
TRBD2 | NA | TRBJ2-3 | TRBV10-2 | CASSVTSGREVDTQYF | TGCGCCAGCAGCGTGACTAGCGGGAGAGAAGTAGATACGCAGTATTTT
NA | NA | TRBJ2-1 | TRBV7-9 | CASRSIRGEGAFFF | TGTGCCAGCAGGTCTATCCGCGGGGAGGGGGCTTTCTTCTTC
NA | NA | TRBJ2-3 | TRBV6-5 | CASSYTGSRTDTQYF | TGTGCCAGCAGTTACACGGGGAGCAGGACAGATACGCAGTATTTT
NA | NA | TRBJ2-3 | TRBV27 | CASSSKRATDTQYF | TGTGCCAGCAGTTCAAAGCGGGCCACAGATACGCAGTATTTT
TRBD2 | NA | TRBJ2-7 | TRBV18 | CASSRLAGPIHEQYF | TGTGCCAGCTCTCGCCTAGCGGGGCCCATCCACGAGCAGTACTTC
NA | NA | TRBJ2-3 | TRBV5-4 | CASSLAGAPSTDTQYF | TGTGCCAGCAGCTTGGCAGGGGCCCCTAGCACAGATACGCAGTATTTT
TRBD2 | NA | TRBJ2-3 | TRBV27 | CASSLSKRERVDTQYF | TGTGCCAGCAGTTTATCGAAGCGGGAGCGGGTAGATACGCAGTATTTT
NA | NA | TRBJ2-7 | TRBV4-1 | CASSPSLGAPPYEQYF | TGCGCCAGCAGCCCGAGCTTGGGGGCGCCACCCTACGAGCAGTACTTC
NA | NA | TRBJ2-1 | TRBV27 | CASSLGAAVEQFF | TGTGCCAGCAGTTTGGGTGCGGCAGTTGAGCAGTTCTTC
TRBD2 | NA | TRBJ2-1 | TRBV4-3 | CASSPKLIAGGVSSYNEQFF | TGCGCCAGCAGCCCCAAACTCATAGCGGGAGGAGTGAGCTCCTACAATGAGCAGTTCTTC
TRBD2 | NA | TRBJ2-1 | TRBV7-6 | CASSLAPAGGANEQFF | TGTGCCAGCAGCTTAGCGCCCGCGGGAGGGGCAAATGAGCAGTTCTTC
TRBD1 | NA | TRBJ2-7 | TRBV9 | CASSVVGTGSGEQYF | TGTGCCAGCAGCGTAGTCGGGACAGGTAGTGGGGAGCAGTACTTC
TRBD2 | NA | TRBJ2-3 | TRBV5-4 | CASSQKRENTDTQYF | TGTGCCAGCAGCCAAAAGCGGGAGAACACAGATACGCAGTATTTT
TRBD2 | NA | TRBJ2-7 | TRBV11-2 | CASSLSTGGPRDYEQYF | TGTGCCAGCAGCTTATCGACGGGAGGGCCACGGGACTACGAGCAGTACTTC
TRBD1 | once | TRBJ2-7 | TRBV7-9 | CASGTANEQYF | TGTGCCAGCGGGACAGCCAACGAGCAGTACTTC
TRBD2 | NA | TRBJ2-7 | TRBV10-2 | CASTTSGRNYEQYF | TGCGCCAGCACTACTAGCGGGAGGAACTACGAGCAGTACTTC
NA | NA | TRBJ2-7 | TRBV21-1 | CASSKGSGHQYEQYF | TGTGCCAGCAGCAAAGGGTCGGGACACCAGTACGAGCAGTACTTC
NA | NA | TRBJ1-1 | TRBV19 | CASSPEGDFPRTEAFF | TGTGCCAGTAGTCCAGAGGGAGATTTTCCGAGGACTGAAGCTTTCTTT
NA | once | TRBJ2-7 | TRBV7-9 | CASSFTSYEQYF | TGTGCCAGCAGCTTTACAAGTTACGAGCAGTACTTC
NA | NA | TRBJ1-5 | TRBV28 | CASSLFGGGKPQHF | TGTGCCAGCAGTTTATTCGGGGGGGGAAAGCCCCAGCATTTT
NA | NA | TRBJ2-7 | TRBV5-4 | CASSLVGSITYDISF | TGTGCCAGCAGCTTGGTGGGGAGCATAACCTACGATATTAGTTTC
NA | once | TRBJ2-7 | TRBV19 | CASSVGTWKDEQYF | TGTGCCAGTAGTGTTGGGACGTGGAAGGACGAGCAGTACTTC
NA | NA | TRBJ2-7 | TRBV5-6 | CASSWQGFYEQYF | TGTGCCAGCAGCTGGCAGGGGTTCTACGAGCAGTACTTC
TRBD2 | NA | TRBJ2-1 | TRBV5-6 | CASSFGTSGRNEQFF | TGTGCCAGCAGCTTCGGGACTAGCGGGAGGAATGAGCAGTTCTTC
NA | few | TRBJ1-5 | TRBV18 | CASSVGSGELQPQHF | TGTGCCAGCTCAGTGGGCAGCGGGGAGCTTCAGCCCCAGCATTTT
NA | NA | TRBJ2-1 | TRBV28 | CASGLNEQFF | TGTGCCAGCGGGTTGAATGAGCAGTTCTTC
NA | NA | TRBJ2-2 | TRBV19 | CASSIASTGELFF | TGTGCCAGTAGTATAGCCTCTACCGGGGAGCTGTTTTTT
NA | NA | TRBJ2-7 | TRBV5-3 | CARSLEVAGSF | TGTGCCAGAAGCTTGGAAGTTGCGGGAAGCTTC
TRBD1 | NA | TRBJ2-7 | TRBV27 | CASKVRTGPYEQYF | TGTGCCAGCAAGGTTCGGACAGGTCCCTACGAGCAGTACTTC
NA | NA | TRBJ2-5 | TRBV11-2 | CASSLVLEGEGKTQYF | TGTGCCAGCAGCTTAGTTTTGGAGGGAGAAGGGAAGACCCAGTACTTC